This TCR beta chain was retrieved from a study of T cells expressing NK-cell markers. As for the study in general: The TCR beta repertoires were obtained from sorted CD3+CD56+NKG2C+, CD3+CD56+NKG2C- and CD3+CD56-NKG2C+ T cells. Of eight sequenced donors, seven were HCMV-seropositive and one HCMV-seronegative.

UMI-tagged 5'RACE template switching yielded the TCR beta cDNA. TCRdb reanalyzed the 5' RACE reads and collapses them to one entry per CDR3 protein, without DNA. The specimen's table records roughly 170,000 distinct CDR3 sequences. The study, taken as a whole, reports: In several donors, dominant clonotypes made up roughly 25-60.1% of CD3+CD56-NKG2C+ cells.

Notes on this clonotype: What it binds is not known.

CDR3 length equals 13 residues. Germline V lookup: CDR1 SQVTM, CDR2 ANQGSEA. The source material was blood T cells: a sorted CD56 or NKG2C T cell subset, CD4+ or CD8+ T cells, or bulk PBMC T cells (not recorded which). The V gene is TRBV29-1, the J gene TRBJ2-5; the TCRdb D gene call, TRBD1, has no DNA to confirm it. The receptor was isolated from a woman between 18 and 70 years old in good health. This CDR3 reads CSVRQVVEETQYF.